Listed below are T cell receptor beta chains from one sample, sequenced in a study of shared clonotypes between healthy human individuals. The repertoire was sequenced with immunoSEQ multiplex PCR; TCRdb's copy has only in-frame clones and lacks some. Seen here are roughly 2.2 million clones, 85% to 95% observed once, and the top ten hold approximately 0.4%. Material for sequencing was naive CD4+ T cells from PBMCs. These receptors came from a man aged 18 to 30 in good health. Some clones in this sample may be carry-over from other donors' samples. Both conserved end residues are part of each CDR3.

J gene,V gene,CDR3 protein
TRBJ2-1,TRBV19,CASSSRRGRYSYNEQFF
TRBJ1-1,TRBV7-3,CASSLAGIGNTEAFF
TRBJ1-1,TRBV20-1,CSASGDGTAFF
TRBJ1-2,TRBV30,CAWFMKGGYGYTF
TRBJ2-1,TRBV7-9,CASSISYEQFF
TRBJ1-2,TRBV28,CASQQGGYGYTF
TRBJ2-1,TRBV7-2,CASSLDPRQAGDSYNEQFF
TRBJ1-3,TRBV7-9,CASSFYLTASSGNTIYF
TRBJ2-5,TRBV28,CASSLLGLGETQYF
TRBJ1-1,TRBV6-5,CASSIRGHTEAFF
TRBJ2-3,TRBV2,CASDSPISTDTQYF
TRBJ1-3,TRBV30,CAWDRSSGNTIYF
TRBJ2-7,TRBV7-9,CASSLVASGRHEQYF
TRBJ2-7,TRBV27,CASSPNRRQYF
TRBJ2-7,TRBV7-6,CASSPIPRSSYEQYF
TRBJ2-5,TRBV7-8,CASSLYGPWETQYF
TRBJ1-2,TRBV27,CASSPDATNYGYTF
TRBJ1-1,TRBV7-9,CASSLVYPPEAFF
TRBJ2-1,TRBV5-1,CASSFGAGGINEQFF
TRBJ2-5,TRBV7-9,CASSFRQDRGQETQYF
TRBJ2-7,TRBV5-6,CASSSRALVYEQYF
TRBJ2-7,TRBV11-2,CASSFRDRGTYEQYF
TRBJ2-5,TRBV27,CASSFTGIKTQYF
TRBJ1-5,TRBV6-1,CASSEYRGGNNQPQHF
TRBJ2-5,TRBV27,CASRDIRQETQYF